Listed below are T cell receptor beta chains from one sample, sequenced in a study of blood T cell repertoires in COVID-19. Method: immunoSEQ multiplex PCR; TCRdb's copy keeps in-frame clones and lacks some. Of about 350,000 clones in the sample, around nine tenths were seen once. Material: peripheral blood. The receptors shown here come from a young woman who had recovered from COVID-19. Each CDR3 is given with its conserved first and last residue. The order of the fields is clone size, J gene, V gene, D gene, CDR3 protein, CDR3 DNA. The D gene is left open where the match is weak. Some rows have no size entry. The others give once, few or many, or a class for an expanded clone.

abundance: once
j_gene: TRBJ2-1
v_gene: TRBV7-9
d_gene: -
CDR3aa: CASSLDGGNYNEQFF
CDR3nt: TGTGCCAGCAGCTTAGATGGGGGGAACTACAATGAGCAGTTCTTC

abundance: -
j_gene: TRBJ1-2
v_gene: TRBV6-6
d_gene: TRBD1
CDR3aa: CASSGDTGGENYGYTF
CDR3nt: TGTGCCAGCAGTGGAGATACAGGGGGCGAAAACTATGGCTACACCTTC

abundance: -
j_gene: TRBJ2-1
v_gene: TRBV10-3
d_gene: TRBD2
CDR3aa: CAISEPTSGRYNEQFF
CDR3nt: TGTGCCATCAGTGAGCCAACTAGCGGGAGATACAATGAGCAGTTCTTC

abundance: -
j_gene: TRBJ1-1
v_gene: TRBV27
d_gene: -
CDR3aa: CASSLARGNTEAFF
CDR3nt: TGTGCCAGCAGTTTAGCCAGGGGGAACACTGAAGCTTTCTTT

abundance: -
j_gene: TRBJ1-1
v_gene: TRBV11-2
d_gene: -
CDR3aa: CASRQIAGGEAFF
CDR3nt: TGTGCCAGCAGACAGATAGCGGGTGGTGAAGCTTTCTTT

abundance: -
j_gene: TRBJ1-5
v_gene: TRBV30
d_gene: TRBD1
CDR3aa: CAWSFDRDQPQHF
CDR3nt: TGTGCCTGGAGTTTCGACAGGGATCAGCCCCAGCATTTT

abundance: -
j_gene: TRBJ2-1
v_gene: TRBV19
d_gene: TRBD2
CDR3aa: CASSIQGLAGVDEQFF
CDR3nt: TGTGCCAGTAGTATCCAAGGACTAGCGGGAGTAGATGAGCAGTTCTTC

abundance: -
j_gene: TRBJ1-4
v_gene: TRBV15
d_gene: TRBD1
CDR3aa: CATSEKRTGGYEKLFF
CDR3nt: TGTGCCACCAGCGAAAAAAGGACAGGGGGATATGAAAAACTGTTTTTT

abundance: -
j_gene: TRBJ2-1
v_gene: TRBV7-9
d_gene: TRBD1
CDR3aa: CASSIQGQGLDEQFF
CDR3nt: TGTGCCAGCAGCATCCAGGGACAGGGTCTGGATGAGCAGTTCTTC

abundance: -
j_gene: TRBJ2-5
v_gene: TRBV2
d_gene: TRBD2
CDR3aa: CASSGLAGETQYF
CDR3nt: TGTGCCAGCAGTGGACTAGCGGGAGAGACCCAGTACTTC

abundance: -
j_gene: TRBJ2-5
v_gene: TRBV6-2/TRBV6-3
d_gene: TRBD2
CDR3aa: CASSYGGVDQETQYF
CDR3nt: TGTGCCAGCAGTTACGGGGGGGTAGACCAAGAGACCCAGTACTTC

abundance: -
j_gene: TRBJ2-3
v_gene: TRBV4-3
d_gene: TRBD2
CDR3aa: CASSQDPGLAGVDTQYF
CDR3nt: TGCGCCAGCAGCCAAGATCCGGGACTAGCGGGAGTAGATACGCAGTATTTT

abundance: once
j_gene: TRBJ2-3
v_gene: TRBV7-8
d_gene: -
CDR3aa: CASSFGRETDTQYF
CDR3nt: TGTGCCAGCAGCTTTGGTCGCGAAACAGATACGCAGTATTTT

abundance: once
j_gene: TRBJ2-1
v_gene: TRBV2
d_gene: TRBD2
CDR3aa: CASTPSGSRGDEQFF
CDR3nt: TGTGCCAGCACTCCTAGCGGGAGCCGTGGGGATGAGCAGTTCTTC

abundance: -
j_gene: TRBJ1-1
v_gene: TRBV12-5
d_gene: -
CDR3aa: CASGLFGRGTEAFF
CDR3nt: TGTGCTAGTGGTTTATTCGGCAGAGGAACTGAAGCTTTCTTT

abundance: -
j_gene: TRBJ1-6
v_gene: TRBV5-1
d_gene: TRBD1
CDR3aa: CASSLAEGQDSPLHF
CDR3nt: TGCGCCAGCAGCTTGGCCGAGGGACAGGATTCACCCCTCCACTTT

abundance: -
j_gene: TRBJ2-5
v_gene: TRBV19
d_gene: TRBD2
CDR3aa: CASSIGAGGPKKTQYF
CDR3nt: TGTGCCAGTAGTATTGGAGCGGGAGGGCCTAAGAAGACCCAGTACTTC

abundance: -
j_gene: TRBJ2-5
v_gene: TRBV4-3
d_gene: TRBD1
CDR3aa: CASSHRQGSQETQYF
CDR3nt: TGCGCCAGCAGCCACCGACAGGGGAGTCAAGAGACCCAGTACTTC

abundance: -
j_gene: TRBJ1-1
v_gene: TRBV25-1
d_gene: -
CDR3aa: CASSPGVIPFF
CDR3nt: TGTGCCAGCAGCCCCGGGGTTATCCCTTTCTTT

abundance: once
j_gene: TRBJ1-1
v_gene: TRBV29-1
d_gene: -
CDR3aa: CSVERRVNTEAFF
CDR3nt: TGCAGCGTTGAGAGGAGGGTGAACACTGAAGCTTTCTTT

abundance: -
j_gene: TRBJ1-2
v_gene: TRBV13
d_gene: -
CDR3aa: CASSARENGYTF
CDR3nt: TGTGCCAGCAGCGCAAGAGAGAATGGCTACACCTTC

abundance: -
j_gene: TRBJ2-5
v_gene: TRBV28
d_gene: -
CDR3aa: CASSPQGAEETQYF
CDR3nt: TGTGCCAGCAGTCCCCAAGGGGCGGAAGAGACCCAGTACTTC

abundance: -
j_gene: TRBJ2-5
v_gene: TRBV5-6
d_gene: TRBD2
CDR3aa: CASSLVGLAGVGQETQYF
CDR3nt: TGTGCCAGCAGCTTGGTGGGGCTAGCGGGAGTGGGTCAAGAGACCCAGTACTTC

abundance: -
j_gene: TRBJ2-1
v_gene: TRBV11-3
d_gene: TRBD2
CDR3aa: CASSLRRERYNEQFF
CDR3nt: TGTGCCAGCAGCCTCCGGCGGGAGAGGTACAATGAGCAGTTCTTC

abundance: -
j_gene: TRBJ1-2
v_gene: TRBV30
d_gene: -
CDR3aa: CAWSKPAGYGYTF
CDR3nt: TGTGCCTGGAGTAAGCCCGCTGGCTATGGCTACACCTTC

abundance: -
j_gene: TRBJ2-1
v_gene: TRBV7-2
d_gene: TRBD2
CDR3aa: CASSRGLAGGLNEQFF
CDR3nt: TGTGCCAGCAGCCGGGGACTAGCGGGAGGGCTTAATGAGCAGTTCTTC

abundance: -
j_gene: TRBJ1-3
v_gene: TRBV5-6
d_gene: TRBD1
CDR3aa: CASWGQAMSTNTIYF
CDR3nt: TGTGCCAGCTGGGGACAGGCTATGAGTACAAACACCATATATTTT

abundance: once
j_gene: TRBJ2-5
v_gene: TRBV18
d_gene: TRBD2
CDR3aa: CASSPRAPAGEVFRKTQYF
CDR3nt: TGTGCCAGCTCACCTCGGGCTCCAGCGGGAGAGGTTTTTCGGAAGACCCAGTACTTC

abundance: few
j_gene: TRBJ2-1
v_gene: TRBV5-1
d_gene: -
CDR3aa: CASSLAYVSSYNEQFF
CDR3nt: TGCGCCAGCAGCTTGGCCTATGTAAGCTCCTACAATGAGCAGTTCTTC

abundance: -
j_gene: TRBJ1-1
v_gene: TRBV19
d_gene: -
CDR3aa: CASSARRVRNTEAFF
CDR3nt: TGTGCCAGTAGTGCCCGCAGGGTAAGGAACACTGAAGCTTTCTTT